This record concerns one T cell receptor beta chain sequence. This CDR3 spans 14 amino acids. The V end lost 4 bases, the J end lost 6 bases, and 12 bases lay between the germline ends. The germline V gene encodes CDR1 MNHEY and CDR2 SMNVEV (reference sequence). The data derive from a study of PD-1 blockade in mismatch repair-deficient tumors. Clones were sequenced by immunoSEQ multiplex PCR, and TCRdb holds only the in-frame ones, with some missing. This table has approximately 51,000 clones, over 70% appearing once. The specimen comprised peripheral blood, sampled about 20 weeks after starting pembrolizumab. This chain connects TRBV27 to TRBJ2-2; a weak D match, TRBD1 (5 bases). The sequence derives from an adult with mismatch repair-deficient cancer. The CDR3 bases are TGTGCCAGCAGTTCCTCAGGGTTATCCGGGGAGCTGTTTTTT. As protein: CASSSSGLSGELFF.